A selection of T cell receptor beta chains follows, all from one sample in a study of identical twins. MiXCR, run by TCRdb on the 5' RACE reads, gives a single entry per CDR3 protein. The sample shows 1.5 million to 2 million distinct CDR3 sequences, around 33% of them seen only once. The sequenced sample was cord blood. The receptor set was obtained from a newborn girl in good health. CDR3s include the opening cysteine and the closing phenylalanine or tryptophan. Fields, in order: clone size, D gene, V gene, J gene, CDR3 protein, CDR3 DNA. A D gene is named only where the DNA matches it firmly. The size entry is marked missing in some rows and otherwise reads once, few, many or a size class.

abundance: -
d_gene: -
v_gene: TRBV27
j_gene: TRBJ1-5
CDR3aa: CACSLYFQGSNQPQHF
CDR3nt: TGTGCCTGCAGTTTGTATTTCCAGGGTTCCAATCAGCCCCAGCATTTT

abundance: many
d_gene: TRBD1
v_gene: TRBV28
j_gene: TRBJ2-1
CDR3aa: CASSLSDRESYREQFF
CDR3nt: TGTGCCAGCAGTTTATCGGACAGGGAAAGTTATCGGGAGCAGTTCTTC

abundance: -
d_gene: -
v_gene: TRBV27
j_gene: TRBJ1-1
CDR3aa: CASSLIPDSEAFF
CDR3nt: TGTGCCAGCAGTCTTATCCCCGACAGTGAAGCTTTCTTT

abundance: -
d_gene: TRBD1
v_gene: TRBV7-9
j_gene: TRBJ2-7
CDR3aa: CASTMGQVSSYEQYF
CDR3nt: TGTGCCAGCACCATGGGACAGGTGAGCTCCTACGAGCAGTACTTC

abundance: -
d_gene: TRBD2
v_gene: TRBV6-5
j_gene: TRBJ2-7
CDR3aa: CARAGTSGLPPYEQYF
CDR3nt: TGTGCCAGGGCCGGGACTAGCGGTCTCCCTCCCTACGAGCAGTACTTC

abundance: -
d_gene: -
v_gene: TRBV9
j_gene: TRBJ2-1
CDR3aa: CASGRARQFF
CDR3nt: TGTGCCAGCGGCCGGGCTCGGCAGTTCTTC

abundance: many
d_gene: -
v_gene: TRBV12-3/TRBV12-4
j_gene: TRBJ1-2
CDR3aa: CASSLRGDYTF
CDR3nt: TGTGCCAGCAGTTTACGGGGGGACTACACCTTC

abundance: many
d_gene: -
v_gene: TRBV29-1
j_gene: TRBJ2-5
CDR3aa: CSVSKSGETQYF
CDR3nt: TGCAGCGTTAGTAAAAGCGGCGAGACCCAGTACTTC

abundance: few
d_gene: -
v_gene: TRBV5-8
j_gene: TRBJ2-1
CDR3aa: CASSTLRTVSTYNEQFF
CDR3nt: TGTGCCAGCAGCACCCTCAGGACAGTTTCAACCTACAATGAGCAGTTCTTC

abundance: -
d_gene: -
v_gene: TRBV20-1
j_gene: TRBJ2-2
CDR3aa: CSARGGGGELFF
CDR3nt: TGCAGTGCTAGGGGAGGGGGCGGGGAGCTGTTTTTT

abundance: few
d_gene: TRBD2
v_gene: TRBV6-1
j_gene: TRBJ2-3
CDR3aa: CASSRDYYTDTQYF
CDR3nt: TGTGCCAGCAGTCGGGACTACTACACAGATACGCAGTATTTT

abundance: -
d_gene: TRBD1
v_gene: TRBV6-5
j_gene: TRBJ2-7
CDR3aa: CASSRRSGTGGEEQYF
CDR3nt: TGTGCCAGCAGTCGTAGATCCGGGACAGGGGGCGAAGAGCAGTACTTC

abundance: few
d_gene: -
v_gene: TRBV3-1
j_gene: TRBJ2-3
CDR3aa: CASSWNGDTQYF
CDR3nt: TGTGCCAGCAGCTGGAACGGGGATACGCAGTATTTT

abundance: -
d_gene: -
v_gene: TRBV20-1
j_gene: TRBJ2-1
CDR3aa: CSPRGFEQFF
CDR3nt: TGCAGCCCTAGAGGGTTCGAGCAGTTCTTC